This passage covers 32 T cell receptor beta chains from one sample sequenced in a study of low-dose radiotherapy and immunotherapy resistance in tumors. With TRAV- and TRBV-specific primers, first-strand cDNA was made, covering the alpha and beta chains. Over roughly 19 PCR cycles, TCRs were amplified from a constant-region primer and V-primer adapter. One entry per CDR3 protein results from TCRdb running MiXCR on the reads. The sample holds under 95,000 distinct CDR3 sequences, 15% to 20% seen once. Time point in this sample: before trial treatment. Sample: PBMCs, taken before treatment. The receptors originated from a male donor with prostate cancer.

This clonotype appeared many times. The CDR3 is CASSQGREAPLHF. The CDR3 region has the DNA TGTGCCAGCTCACAAGGTAGAGAAGCACCCCTCCACTTT. The rearrangement uses TRBV18 and TRBJ1-6, with D hard to call. From germline, CDR1 is KGHSH and CDR2 LQKENI. V was cut by 4 bases and J by 11 bases, with 12 bases left in between. The length of the CDR3 is 13 residues.

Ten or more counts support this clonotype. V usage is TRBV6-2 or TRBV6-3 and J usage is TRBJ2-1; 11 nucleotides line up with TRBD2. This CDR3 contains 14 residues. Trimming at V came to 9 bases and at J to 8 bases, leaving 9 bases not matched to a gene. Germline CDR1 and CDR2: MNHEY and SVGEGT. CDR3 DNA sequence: TGTGCCAGTCGTACTAGCGGGGGTTTTGATGAGCAGTTCTTC. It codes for CASRTSGGFDEQFF.

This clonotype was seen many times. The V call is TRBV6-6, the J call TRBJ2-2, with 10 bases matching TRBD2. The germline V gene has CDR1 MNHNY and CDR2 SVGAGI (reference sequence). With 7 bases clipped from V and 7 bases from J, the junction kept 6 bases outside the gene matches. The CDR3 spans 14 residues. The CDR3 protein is CASTELAGNGELFF. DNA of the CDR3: TGTGCCAGCACGGAACTAGCGGGGAACGGGGAGCTGTTTTTT.

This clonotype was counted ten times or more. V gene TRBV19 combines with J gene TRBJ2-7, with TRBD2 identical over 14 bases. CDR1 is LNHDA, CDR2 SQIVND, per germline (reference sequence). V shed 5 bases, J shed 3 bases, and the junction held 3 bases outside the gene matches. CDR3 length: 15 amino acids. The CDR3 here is CASSRGLAGDYEQYF. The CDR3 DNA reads TGTGCCAGTAGTCGGGGACTAGCGGGAGACTACGAGCAGTACTTC. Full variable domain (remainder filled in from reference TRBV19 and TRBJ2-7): DGGITQSPKYLFRKEGQNVTLSCEQNLNHDAMYWYRQDPGQGLRLIYYSQIVNDFQKGDIAEGYSVSREKKESFPLTVTSAQKNPTAFYLCASSRGLAGDYEQYFGPGTRLTVT.

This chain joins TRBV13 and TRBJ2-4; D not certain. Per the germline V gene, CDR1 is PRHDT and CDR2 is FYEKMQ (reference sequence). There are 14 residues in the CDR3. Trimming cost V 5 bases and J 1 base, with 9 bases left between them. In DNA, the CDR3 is TGTGCCAGCAGCCCCTCCTCGGCCAAAAACATTCAGTACTTC. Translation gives CASSPSSAKNIQYF.

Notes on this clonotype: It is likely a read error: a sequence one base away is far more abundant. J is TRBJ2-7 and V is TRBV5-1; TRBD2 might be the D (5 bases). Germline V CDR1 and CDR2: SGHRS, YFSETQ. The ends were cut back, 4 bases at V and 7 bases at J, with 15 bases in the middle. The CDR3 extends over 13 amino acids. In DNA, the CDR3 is TGCGCCAGCAGCAGGGAAGGGAGCAATGAGCAGTACTTC. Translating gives CASSREGSNEQYF.

The CDR3 sequence: CASSQEPGQGRETQYF. For the CDR3, the DNA is TGTGCCAGCAGCCAAGAACCGGGACAGGGGCGAGAGACCCAGTACTTC. The genes are TRBV3-1 and TRBJ2-5; 10 bases align to TRBD1. Trimming cost V 0 bases and J 4 bases; bases outside gene matches: 5. The CDR3 runs 16 residues. CDR1 is LGHDT and CDR2 is YNNKEL in the germline V gene (reference sequence).

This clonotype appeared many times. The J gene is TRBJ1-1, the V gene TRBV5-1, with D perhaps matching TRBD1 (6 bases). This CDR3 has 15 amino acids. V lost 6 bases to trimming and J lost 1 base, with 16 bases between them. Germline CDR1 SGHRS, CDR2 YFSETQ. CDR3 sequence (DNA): TGCGCCAGCACCACGGCGGGGGCGACGAACACTGAAGCTTTCTTT. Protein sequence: CASTTAGATNTEAFF.

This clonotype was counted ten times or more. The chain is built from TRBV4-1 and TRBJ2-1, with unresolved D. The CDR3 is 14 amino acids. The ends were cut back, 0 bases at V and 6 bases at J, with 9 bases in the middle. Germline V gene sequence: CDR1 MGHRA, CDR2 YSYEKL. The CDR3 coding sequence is TGCGCCAGCAGCCAAGATACGGGTATCAATGAGCAGTTCTTC. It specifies CASSQDTGINEQFF.

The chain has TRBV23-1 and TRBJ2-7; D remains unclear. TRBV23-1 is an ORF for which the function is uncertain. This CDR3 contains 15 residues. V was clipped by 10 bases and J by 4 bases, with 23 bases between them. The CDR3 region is CAIFLLGPPKYEQYF. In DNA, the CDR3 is TGCGCCATCTTCCTTCTGGGCCCACCCAAGTACGAGCAGTACTTC.

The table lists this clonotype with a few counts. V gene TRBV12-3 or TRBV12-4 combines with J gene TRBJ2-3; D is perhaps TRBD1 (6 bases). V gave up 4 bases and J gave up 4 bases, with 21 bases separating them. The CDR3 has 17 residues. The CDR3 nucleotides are TGTGCCAGCAGTTCCGACAGGAGCGGTGGTAACCCAGATACGCAGTATTTT. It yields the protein CASSSDRSGGNPDTQYF.

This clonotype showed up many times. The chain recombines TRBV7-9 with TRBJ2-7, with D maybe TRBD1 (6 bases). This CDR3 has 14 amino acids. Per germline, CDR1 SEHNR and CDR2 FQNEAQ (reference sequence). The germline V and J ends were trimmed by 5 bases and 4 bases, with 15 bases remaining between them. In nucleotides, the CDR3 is TGTGCCAGCAGCACGTCCGGGACACATTACGAGCAGTACTTC. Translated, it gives CASSTSGTHYEQYF. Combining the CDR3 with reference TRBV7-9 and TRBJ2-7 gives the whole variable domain DTGVSQNPRHKITKRGQNVTFRCDPISEHNRLYWYRQTLGQGPEFLTYFQNEAQLEKSRLLSDRFSAERPKGSFSTLEIQRTEQGDSAMYLCASSTSGTHYEQYFGPGTRLTVT.

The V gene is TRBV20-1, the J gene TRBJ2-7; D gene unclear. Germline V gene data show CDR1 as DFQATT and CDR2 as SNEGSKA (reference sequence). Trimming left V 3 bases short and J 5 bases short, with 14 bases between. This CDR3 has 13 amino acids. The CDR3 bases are TGCAGTGCTAGTGGGCCAGACCCCGACGAGCAGTACTTC. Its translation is CSASGPDPDEQYF.

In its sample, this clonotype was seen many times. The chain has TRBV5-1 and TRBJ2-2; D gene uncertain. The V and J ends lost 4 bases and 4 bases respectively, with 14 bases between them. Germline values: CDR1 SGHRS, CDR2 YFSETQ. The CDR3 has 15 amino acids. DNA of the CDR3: TGCGCCAGCAGCCTAAGCATTGGTGGCACCGGGGAGCTGTTTTTT. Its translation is CASSLSIGGTGELFF.

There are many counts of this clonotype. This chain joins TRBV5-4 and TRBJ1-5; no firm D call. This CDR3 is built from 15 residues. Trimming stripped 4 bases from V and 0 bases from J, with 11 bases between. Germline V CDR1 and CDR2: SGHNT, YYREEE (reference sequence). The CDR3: CASSGGPGSNQPQHF. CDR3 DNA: TGTGCCAGCAGCGGAGGACCGGGTAGCAATCAGCCCCAGCATTTT.

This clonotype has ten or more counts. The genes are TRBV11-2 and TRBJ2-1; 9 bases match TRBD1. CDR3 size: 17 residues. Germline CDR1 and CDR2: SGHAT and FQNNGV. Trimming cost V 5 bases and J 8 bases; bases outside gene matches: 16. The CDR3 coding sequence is TGTGCCAGCAGCCCCAGAGGGTCGGGGACAGGGTACGATGAGCAGTTCTTC. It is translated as CASSPRGSGTGYDEQFF.

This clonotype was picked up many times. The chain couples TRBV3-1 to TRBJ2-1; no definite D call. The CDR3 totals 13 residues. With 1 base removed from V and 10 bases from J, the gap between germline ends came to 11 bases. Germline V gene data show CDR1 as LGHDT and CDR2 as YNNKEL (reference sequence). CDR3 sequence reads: CASSQAAGWEQFF. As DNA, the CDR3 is TGTGCCAGCAGCCAAGCGGCAGGATGGGAGCAGTTCTTC.

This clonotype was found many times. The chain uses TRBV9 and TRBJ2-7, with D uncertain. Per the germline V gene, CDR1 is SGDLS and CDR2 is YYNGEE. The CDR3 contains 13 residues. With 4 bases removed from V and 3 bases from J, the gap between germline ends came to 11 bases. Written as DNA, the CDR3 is TGTGCCAGCAGCCCTCCGGGTAGCTACGAGCAGTACTTC. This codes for CASSPPGSYEQYF.

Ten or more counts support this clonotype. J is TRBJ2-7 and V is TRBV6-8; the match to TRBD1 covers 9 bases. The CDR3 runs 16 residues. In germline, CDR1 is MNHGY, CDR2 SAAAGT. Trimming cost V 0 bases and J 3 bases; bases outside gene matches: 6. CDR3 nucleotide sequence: TGTGCCAGCAGTTACTCGATGACAGGGGGAATCTACGAGCAGTACTTC. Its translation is CASSYSMTGGIYEQYF.

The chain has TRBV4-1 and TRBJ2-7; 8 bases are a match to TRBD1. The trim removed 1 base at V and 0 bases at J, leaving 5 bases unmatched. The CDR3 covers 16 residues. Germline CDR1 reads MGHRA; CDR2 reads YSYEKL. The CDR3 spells CASSQAGTGGSYEQYF. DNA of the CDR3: TGCGCCAGCAGCCAAGCCGGGACAGGTGGCTCCTACGAGCAGTACTTC.

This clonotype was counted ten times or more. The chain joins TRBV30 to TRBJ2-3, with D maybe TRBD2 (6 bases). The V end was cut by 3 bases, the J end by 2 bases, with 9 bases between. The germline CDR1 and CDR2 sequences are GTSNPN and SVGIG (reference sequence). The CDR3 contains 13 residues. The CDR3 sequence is CAWRVAATDTQYF. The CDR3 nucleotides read TGTGCCTGGAGAGTAGCGGCCACAGATACGCAGTATTTT.

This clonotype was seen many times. CDR3 bases: TGTGCCAGCAGCGCCCGGTTGACTAATGAAAAACTGTTTTTT. It codes for CASSARLTNEKLFF. The chain is built from TRBV7-2 and TRBJ1-4; no clear D. The CDR3 loop spans 14 amino acids. Looked up from germline, CDR1 is SGHTA and CDR2 is FQGNSA. Trimming stripped 5 bases from V and 2 bases from J, with 9 bases between.

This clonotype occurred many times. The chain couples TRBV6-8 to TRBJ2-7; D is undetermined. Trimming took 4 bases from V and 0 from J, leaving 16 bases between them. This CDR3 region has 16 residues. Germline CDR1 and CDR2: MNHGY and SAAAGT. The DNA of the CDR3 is TGTGCCAGCAGTTCAGGTCGCCCCCAGAGCTCCTACGAGCAGTACTTC. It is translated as CASSSGRPQSSYEQYF.

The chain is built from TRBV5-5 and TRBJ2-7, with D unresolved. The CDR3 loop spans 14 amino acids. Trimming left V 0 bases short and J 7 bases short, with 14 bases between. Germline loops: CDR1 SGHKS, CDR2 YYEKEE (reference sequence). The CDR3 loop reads CASSLGDLLQEQYF. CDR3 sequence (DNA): TGTGCCAGCAGCTTGGGCGACCTTTTACAGGAGCAGTACTTC.

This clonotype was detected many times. CDR3 protein: CSASGDRGTYEQYF. In DNA form, the CDR3 reads TGCAGTGCTAGTGGGGACAGGGGCACCTACGAGCAGTACTTC. The rearrangement links TRBV20-1 to TRBJ2-7; TRBD1 matches 10 bases. Germline V gives CDR1 DFQATT, CDR2 SNEGSKA (reference sequence). The junction had 4 bases not matched to a gene; V was cut back by 3 bases and J by 2 bases. This CDR3 contains 14 residues.

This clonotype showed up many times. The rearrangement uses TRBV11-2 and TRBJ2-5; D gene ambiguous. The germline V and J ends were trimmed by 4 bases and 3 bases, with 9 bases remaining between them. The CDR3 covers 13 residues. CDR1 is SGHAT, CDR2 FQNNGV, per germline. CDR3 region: CASSYGEKETQYF. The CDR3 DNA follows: TGTGCCAGCAGCTATGGAGAAAAAGAGACCCAGTACTTC.

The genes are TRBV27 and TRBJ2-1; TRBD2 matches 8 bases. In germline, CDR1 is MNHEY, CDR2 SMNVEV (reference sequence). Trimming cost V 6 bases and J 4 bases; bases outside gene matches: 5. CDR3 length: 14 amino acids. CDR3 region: CASRGVAGYNEQFF. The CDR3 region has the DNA TGTGCCAGCAGGGGGGTAGCGGGGTACAATGAGCAGTTCTTC.

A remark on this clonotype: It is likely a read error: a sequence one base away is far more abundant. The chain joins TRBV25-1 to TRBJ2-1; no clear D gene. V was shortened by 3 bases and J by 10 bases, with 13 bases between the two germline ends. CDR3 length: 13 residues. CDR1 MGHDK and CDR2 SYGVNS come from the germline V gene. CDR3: CASSDGFYYEQFF. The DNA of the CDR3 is TGTGCCAGCAGTGATGGATTTTACTACGAGCAGTTCTTC.

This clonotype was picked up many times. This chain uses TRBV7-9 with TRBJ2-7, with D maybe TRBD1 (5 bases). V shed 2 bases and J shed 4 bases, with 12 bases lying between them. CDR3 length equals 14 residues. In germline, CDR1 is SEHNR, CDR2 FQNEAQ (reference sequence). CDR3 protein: CASSLLSRAYEQYF. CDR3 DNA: TGTGCCAGCAGCTTACTGTCCAGGGCATACGAGCAGTACTTC.

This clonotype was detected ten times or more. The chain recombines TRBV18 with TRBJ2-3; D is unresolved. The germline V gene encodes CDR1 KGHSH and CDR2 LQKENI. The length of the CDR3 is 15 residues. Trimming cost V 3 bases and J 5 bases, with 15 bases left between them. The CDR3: CASSPPPQERDTQYF. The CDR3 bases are TGTGCCAGCTCACCCCCTCCGCAGGAGCGAGATACGCAGTATTTT.

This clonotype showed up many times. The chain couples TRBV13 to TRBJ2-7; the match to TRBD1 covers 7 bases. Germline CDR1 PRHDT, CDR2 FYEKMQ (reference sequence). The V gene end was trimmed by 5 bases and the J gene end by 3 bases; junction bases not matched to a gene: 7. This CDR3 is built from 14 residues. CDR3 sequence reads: CASSPRDSHYEQYF. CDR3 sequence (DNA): TGTGCCAGCAGCCCGAGGGACAGCCACTACGAGCAGTACTTC.

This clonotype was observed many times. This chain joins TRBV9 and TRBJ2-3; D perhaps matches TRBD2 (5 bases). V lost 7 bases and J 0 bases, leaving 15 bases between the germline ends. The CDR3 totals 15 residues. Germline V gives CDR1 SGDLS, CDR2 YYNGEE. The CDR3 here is CASSLLARSTDTQYF. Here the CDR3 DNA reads TGTGCCAGCTCCCTTTTAGCGAGAAGCACAGATACGCAGTATTTT.